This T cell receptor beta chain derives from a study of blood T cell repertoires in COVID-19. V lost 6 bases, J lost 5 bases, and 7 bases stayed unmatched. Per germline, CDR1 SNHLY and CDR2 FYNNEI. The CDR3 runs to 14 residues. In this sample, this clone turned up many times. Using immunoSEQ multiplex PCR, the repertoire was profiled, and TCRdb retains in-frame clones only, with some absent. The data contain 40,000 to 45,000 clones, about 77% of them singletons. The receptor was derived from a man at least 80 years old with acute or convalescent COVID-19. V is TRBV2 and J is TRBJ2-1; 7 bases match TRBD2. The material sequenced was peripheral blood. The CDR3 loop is CASSAGERHNEQFF. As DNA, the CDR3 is TGTGCCAGCAGCGCGGGAGAGCGACACAATGAGCAGTTCTTC.